The entry below gives a single T cell receptor (beta chain) sequence along with its context. The clone's antigen remains unknown. The sample holds no much larger clone one base away, and base qualities are not on file. The record originates from a study of T cell responses to AZD1222 COVID-19 vaccine (dated by TCRdb to about 2021). For the wider study: AZD1222 recipients whose second dose came at about 4 weeks and those whose second dose came at about 12 weeks were combined into one group, since spike-specific TCR depth and breadth did not differ between the two schedules. TCR sequencing was performed for roughly 240 trial participants, of whom roughly 200 were given two doses of AZD1222 and about 25 were given two doses of MenACWY control vaccine. Enrollment into the trials was organized by age into subgroups of 18-55, 56-69 and 70-plus years, and those subgroups contained about 150, 27 and 61 TCR-sequenced participants, respectively. The paper as a whole reports these results and caveats: Conclusions about previously exposed vaccinees are limited, since just a handful of AZD1222 recipients were seropositive for SARS-CoV-2 at baseline. In the small 56-69-year group, the increase in depth fell short of significance, most likely because of low power. A significant rise in spike-specific TCR breadth and depth was observed after two AZD1222 doses relative to day 0 and relative to MenACWY recipients. Because no day 14 peak-response samples were available, repertoires were characterized only after the peak T cell response. Participants were mostly white British, with more females than males. The authors suggested clonal diversity may have been underestimated. Vaccine-associated CD4 TCRs spanned the whole spike protein, with dominant responses in regions 160-218 and 743-854. Reportedly, close to half of the unique spike-specific TCRs recognized epitopes lying outside the regions that are mutated in the B.1.351 and B.1.1.7 variants.

Inclusive of the bounding cysteine and phenylalanine, the CDR3 is 15 residues long. Only the CDR3 DNA is retained, 45 bases long and in frame from the first base. Cut back by 7 bases and 0 bases, the V and J ends lie 13 bases apart. The germline V gene gives CDR1 as SNHLY and CDR2 as FYNNEI. The CDR3 regions of human TCRbeta chains were analyzed by immunosequencing. Per the original workflow: Repertoire TCRs were matched against a reference library of SARS-CoV-2-specific TCRs generated with the MIRA antigen-specificity platform. Breadth was defined as the fraction of unique TCRs that were SARS-CoV-2-associated, and depth was defined as the fraction of total T cells that were SARS-CoV-2-associated. Using the MIRA data, each spike-specific TCR was assigned both to the spike region to which the TCR was reactive and to a CD4 or CD8 class. Log10-transformed breadth and depth values were compared by one-way ANOVA with Sidak's multiple comparisons tests. TCRdb re-hosts the immuneACCESS table, in-frame sequences only. Its copies lack some clones; in the studies checked, an unresolved V gene accounts for under half of them, and the cause for the rest is not known. V and J calls and clone size follow that table, whereas D and trimming were derived from the DNA. Across this sample there are about 85,000 clones, with 90% seen only once. Under 4% of the sample rests with the top ten.

Read against the paper, the sample's time point label means: baseline before first vaccination. The vaccinee samples were drawn from two UK trials, COV001 and COV002, one of which was a single-blind randomized controlled phase 2/3 trial testing AZD1222 (ChAdOx1 nCoV-19) in healthy adults. For TCRbeta chain sequencing, PBMC samples from trial participants were taken at day 0 and at day 28 after the second dose. Recombination connected TRBV2 to TRBJ1-5, and possibly TRBD1, on 5 matching bases. The source is an adult in good health. Sample: peripheral blood, taken on day 0 of AZD1222 vaccination. The CDR3 sequence is CASKENGASNQPQHF. DNA sequence: TGTGCCAGCAAGGAGAACGGGGCTAGCAATCAGCCCCAGCATTTT.